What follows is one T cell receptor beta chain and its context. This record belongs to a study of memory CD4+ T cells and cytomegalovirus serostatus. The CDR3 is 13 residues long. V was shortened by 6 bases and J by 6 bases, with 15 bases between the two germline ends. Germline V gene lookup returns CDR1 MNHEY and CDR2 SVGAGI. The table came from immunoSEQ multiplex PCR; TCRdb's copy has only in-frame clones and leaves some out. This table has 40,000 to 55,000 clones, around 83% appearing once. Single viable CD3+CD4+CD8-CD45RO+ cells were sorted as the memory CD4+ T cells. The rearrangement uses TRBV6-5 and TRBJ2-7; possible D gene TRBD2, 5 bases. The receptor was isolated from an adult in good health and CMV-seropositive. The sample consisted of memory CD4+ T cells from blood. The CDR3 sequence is CASRRASGGEQYF. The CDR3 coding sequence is TGTGCCAGCAGGCGAGCGAGCGGTGGCGAGCAGTACTTC.